Shown below are 28 T cell receptor beta chains from a single sample sequenced in a study of graft-versus-host responses after intestinal transplantation. TCRdb's copy holds only in-frame clones and misses some; the assay was immunoSEQ multiplex PCR. Altogether more than 80,000 clones are present, roughly four fifths being singletons, with the ten largest covering roughly a sixth. No antigens are known for them. Sample: unstimulated CD8+ T cells sorted from spleen or lymph node cells, taken before intestinal transplant. The receptors stem from a human donor who received an intestinal transplant.

The rearrangement uses TRBV9 and TRBJ2-1; 14 bases map to TRBD2. The CDR3 contains 15 residues. Germline assignment: CDR1 SGDLS and CDR2 YYNGEE. Germline trimming cut 0 bases from V and 10 bases from J; bases unmatched to any gene: 3. DNA for the CDR3: TGTGCCAGCAGCGTAGCTCGGACTAGCGGGAGGGAGCAGTTCTTC. As protein: CASSVARTSGREQFF.

This clone was observed a few times. The chain employs TRBV6-5 and TRBJ1-2; no firm D call. This CDR3 comprises 13 residues. Trimming took 0 bases from V and 6 from J, leaving 8 bases between them. Germline CDR1 and CDR2: MNHEY and SVGAGI. For the CDR3, the DNA is TGTGCCAGCAGTTACTCGATAGGTAATGGCTACACCTTC. Translated: CASSYSIGNGYTF.

The chain is built from TRBV4-1 and TRBJ2-1, with TRBD2 identical over 11 bases. The CDR3 sequence is 17 residues long. Germline V lookup: CDR1 MGHRA, CDR2 YSYEKL. J gave up 6 bases and V 4 bases, and 11 bases lay outside the gene matches. This chain's CDR3 is CASSRSLAGDSVNEQFF. DNA of the CDR3: TGCGCCAGCAGCCGTTCACTAGCGGGAGACTCGGTCAATGAGCAGTTCTTC.

This chain links TRBV7-9 with TRBJ2-7; 14 nucleotides align to TRBD2. Trimming cost V 7 bases and J 3 bases; bases outside gene matches: 5. There are 15 residues in the CDR3. CDR1 is SEHNR, CDR2 FQNEAQ, per germline (reference sequence). Here the CDR3 reads CASNKGLAGDYEQYF. In DNA form, the CDR3 reads TGTGCCAGCAACAAGGGACTAGCGGGAGACTACGAGCAGTACTTC.

J is TRBJ2-1 and V is TRBV4-1, with TRBD2 matching 9 bases. The trim removed 2 bases at V and 6 bases at J, leaving 5 bases unmatched. This CDR3 is 15 amino acids long. Germline CDR1 and CDR2: MGHRA and YSYEKL. CDR3 nucleotides: TGCGCCAGCAGCCAATCGGGACTAGCCACCAATGAGCAGTTCTTC. It translates to CASSQSGLATNEQFF.

J is TRBJ2-5 and V is TRBV11-2, with D possibly matching TRBD2 (5 bases). Germline assignment: CDR1 SGHAT and CDR2 FQNNGV. The germline V and J ends were trimmed by 3 bases and 3 bases, with 8 bases remaining between them. The CDR3 runs 13 residues. CDR3 coding DNA: TGTGCCAGCAGCTTCAAAGCGGAAGAGACCCAGTACTTC. Protein product: CASSFKAEETQYF.

Only one count was recorded for this clone. The chain joins TRBV7-2 to TRBJ2-1, with 8 positions matching TRBD2. J gave up 5 bases and V 5 bases, and 14 bases lay outside the gene matches. The CDR3 totals 17 residues. Germline V gene lookup returns CDR1 SGHTA and CDR2 FQGNSA. The CDR3 nucleotides are TGTGCCAGCAGCGCGGGACTAGGCGGTGCAAAAAACAATGAGCAGTTCTTC. Protein product: CASSAGLGGAKNNEQFF.

The chain is built from TRBV28 and TRBJ1-3; maybe TRBD1 (6 bases). The CDR3 is 15 residues long. Looked up from germline, CDR1 is MDHEN and CDR2 is SYDVKM. V was pared by 6 bases and J by 5 bases, with 17 bases between. The CDR3 DNA follows: TGTGCCAGCAGACGTAGCGGGACACGGAGAAACACCATATATTTT. It encodes CASRRSGTRRNTIYF.

This sequence joins TRBV6-6 and TRBJ2-2, with a weak D call TRBD2 (6 bases). Germline V gives CDR1 MNHNY, CDR2 SVGAGI (reference sequence). The CDR3 covers 15 residues. V was pared by 0 bases and J by 4 bases, with 9 bases between. CDR3 nucleotides: TGTGCCAGCAGTTACTCGGAGGGGTTCACCGGGGAGCTGTTTTTT. Protein sequence: CASSYSEGFTGELFF.

This clone was seen more than once but under ten times. This chain uses TRBV2 with TRBJ1-1; 8 positions agree with TRBD1. The CDR3 sequence is 13 residues long. CDR1 and CDR2 (germline): SNHLY, FYNNEI. The V gene end was trimmed by 7 bases and the J gene end by 2 bases; junction bases not matched to a gene: 3. The CDR3 nucleotides are TGTGCCAGCAATGGACAGGGAAACACTGAAGCTTTCTTT. As protein: CASNGQGNTEAFF. The variable domain in full, with the rest retrieved from reference TRBV2 and TRBJ1-1, is EPEVTQTPSHQVTQMGQEVILRCVPISNHLYFYWYRQILGQKVEFLVSFYNNEISEKSEIFDDQFSVERPDGSNFTLKIRSTKLEDSAMYFCASNGQGNTEAFFGQGTRLTVV.

V gene TRBV19 combines with J gene TRBJ1-2, with 7 bases that match TRBD1. Looked up from germline, CDR1 is LNHDA and CDR2 is SQIVND (reference sequence). Losses at the gene ends were 6 bases for V and 5 bases for J; bases not matched to a gene: 15. The CDR3 is 16 amino acids. CDR3 sequence reads: CASSPCSGGEGYGYTF. In nucleotides, the CDR3 is TGTGCCAGTAGCCCGTGCTCAGGGGGGGAAGGATATGGCTACACCTTC.

The chain has TRBV10-3 and TRBJ2-1; D gene uncertain. Germline assignment: CDR1 ENHRY and CDR2 SYGVKD. The CDR3 loop spans 18 amino acids. Trimming removed 1 base from V and 3 bases from J, with 19 bases in between. In DNA, the CDR3 is TGTGCCATCAGTGAGTTGTCACCCCGGCGGCTACTCTACAATGAGCAGTTCTTC. This encodes CAISELSPRRLLYNEQFF.

This rearrangement joins TRBV27 to TRBJ2-7, with D perhaps matching TRBD1 or TRBD2 (5 bases each). Looked up from germline, CDR1 is MNHEY and CDR2 is SMNVEV (reference sequence). The CDR3 extends over 13 amino acids. The V gene lost 3 bases and the J gene lost 5 bases, with 11 bases spanning the gap. The chain's CDR3 is CASSLAGSHEQYF. CDR3 DNA sequence: TGTGCCAGCAGTTTGGCAGGGAGCCACGAGCAGTACTTC.

Details on this clone: With a far larger clone one base away, a read error is the likely cause. This specimen includes other DNA sequences encoding the same CDR3. This sequence joins TRBV11-1 and TRBJ2-7, with 13 positions matching TRBD2. Germline assignment: CDR1 SGHAT and CDR2 FQDESV (reference sequence). Germline trimming cut 3 bases from V and 6 bases from J; bases unmatched to any gene: 2. The CDR3 has 14 amino acids. The CDR3 spells CASSFGTSGTEQYF. Written as DNA, the CDR3 is TGTGCCAGCAGCTTCGGGACTAGCGGGACCGAGCAGTACTTC.

The chain joins TRBV9 to TRBJ1-5; D ambiguous. The length of the CDR3 is 13 residues. CDR1 is SGDLS and CDR2 is YYNGEE in the germline V gene. V was pared by 1 base and J by 7 bases, with 9 bases between. The chain's CDR3 is CASSVSPRQPQHF. CDR3 in DNA: TGTGCCAGCAGCGTATCCCCCCGGCAGCCCCAGCATTTT.

The CDR3 sequence: CASSYLLLDGYTF. CDR3 coding DNA: TGTGCCAGCAGCTACTTACTGTTGGATGGCTACACCTTC. The chain combines TRBV5-6 with TRBJ1-2; D remains unclear. V was clipped by 3 bases and J by 6 bases, with 12 bases between them. The germline gives CDR1 SGHDT, CDR2 YYEEEE. This CDR3 spans 13 amino acids.

This clone was seen a handful of times. The gene calls are TRBV6-1 and TRBJ2-7, with 11 positions matching TRBD2. The V gene's germline CDR1 is MNHNS and CDR2 SASEGT. V lost 4 bases, J lost 5 bases, and 10 bases stayed unmatched. The CDR3 is 16 residues long. The CDR3 coding sequence is TGTGCCAGCAGTGTTTTACTAGCGGGGGCCCGCCACGAGCAGTACTTC. Encoded protein: CASSVLLAGARHEQYF.

The CDR3 here is CACRGDTSYEQYF. The DNA of the CDR3 is TGTGCCTGTCGGGGGGACACCTCCTACGAGCAGTACTTC. This chain links TRBV30 with TRBJ2-7; possibly TRBD2 for D (7 bases). Trimming pared 6 bases from V and 0 bases from J, leaving 12 bases between. Germline values: CDR1 GTSNPN, CDR2 SVGIG (reference sequence). The CDR3 totals 13 residues. Using reference TRBV30 and TRBJ2-7 for the parts outside the CDR3, the full variable domain is SQTIHQWPATLVQPVGSPLSLECTVEGTSNPNLYWYRQAAGRGLQLLFYSVGIGQISSEVPQNLSASRPQDRQFILSSKKLLLSDSGFYLCACRGDTSYEQYFGPGTRLTVT.

This chain links TRBV28 with TRBJ1-2, with 7 bases fitting TRBD1. J gave up 7 bases and V 6 bases, and 5 bases lay outside the gene matches. This CDR3 has 12 amino acids. Per germline, CDR1 MDHEN and CDR2 SYDVKM. The CDR3 here is CASSDRVGGYTF. CDR3 in DNA: TGTGCCAGCAGCGACAGGGTGGGTGGCTACACCTTC.

V gene TRBV30 combines with J gene TRBJ1-4, with D tentatively TRBD1 (5 bases). V lost 0 bases and J lost 4, with 6 bases in between. The CDR3 extends over 13 amino acids. Germline V gene sequence: CDR1 GTSNPN, CDR2 SVGIG (reference sequence). CDR3 loop: CAWSVDSNEKLFF. CDR3 coding DNA: TGTGCCTGGAGTGTCGACAGTAATGAAAAACTGTTTTTT.

The chain links TRBV19 to TRBJ2-5; 8 bases are shared with TRBD1. Losses at the gene ends were 6 bases for V and 5 bases for J; bases not matched to a gene: 11. The CDR3 has 15 residues. Germline-derived CDR1 and CDR2 are LNHDA and SQIVND (reference sequence). This chain's CDR3 is CASSLTQGDWETQYF. For the CDR3, the DNA is TGTGCCAGTAGCCTCACACAGGGGGATTGGGAGACCCAGTACTTC.

The chain recombines TRBV9 with TRBJ1-4, with a weak D call TRBD1 (6 bases). The germline gives CDR1 SGDLS, CDR2 YYNGEE. There are 15 residues in the CDR3. V gave up 3 bases and J gave up 7 bases, with 16 bases separating them. This CDR3 reads CASSASPGGGEKLFF. The CDR3 nucleotides are TGTGCCAGCAGCGCCTCCCCCGGGGGCGGTGAAAAACTGTTTTTT.

Comment on this clone: Compared with germline, one end of the junction differs, possibly owing to a read error. The gene calls are TRBV15 and TRBJ1-6; D gene ambiguous. Germline V gene sequence: CDR1 LNHNV, CDR2 YYDKDF (reference sequence). The CDR3 is 12 residues long. The CDR3 is CATSGVDGPMLF. The CDR3 DNA follows: TGTGCCACCAGCGGAGTCGACGGACCCATGCTCTTT.

The chain is built from TRBV5-1 and TRBJ1-4; 7 bases are a match to TRBD1. CDR1 is SGHRS, CDR2 YFSETQ, per germline. The junction had 7 bases not matched to a gene; V was cut back by 6 bases and J by 8 bases. The length of the CDR3 is 13 residues. CDR3 nucleotides: TGCGCCAGCACTACAGGGGCAAGGGAAAAACTGTTTTTT. Translating gives CASTTGAREKLFF.

The chain combines TRBV9 with TRBJ2-2; D might be TRBD2 (5 bases). CDR1 and CDR2 from the germline V gene are SGDLS and YYNGEE. This CDR3 comprises 14 residues. Trimming shortened V by 7 bases and J by 0 bases, and 10 bases separated the two germline ends. The DNA for the CDR3 is TGTGCCAGCGACGCGGGCTCGAACACCGGGGAGCTGTTTTTT. It translates to CASDAGSNTGELFF.

The chain is built from TRBV13 and TRBJ2-5; D possibly corresponds to TRBD2 (6 bases). V was cut by 2 bases and J by 5 bases, with 21 bases left in between. This CDR3 has 17 amino acids. Germline assignment: CDR1 PRHDT and CDR2 FYEKMQ (reference sequence). CDR3 bases: TGTGCCAGCAGCTTAATCGGTAGCGGACCCTCGGGGGAGACCCAGTACTTC. It yields the protein CASSLIGSGPSGETQYF.

This rearrangement joins TRBV4-1 to TRBJ2-1; 7 bases agree with TRBD2. V lost 0 bases and J lost 6; bases outside the gene matches: 8. Germline V gene sequence: CDR1 MGHRA, CDR2 YSYEKL. CDR3 length equals 16 residues. CDR3 nucleotides: TGCGCCAGCAGCCAAGATATGGGGGAGGGCCGCAATGAGCAGTTCTTC. Its translation is CASSQDMGEGRNEQFF.

The chain joins TRBV19 to TRBJ1-5; TRBD1 matches at 7 bases. Germline trimming cut 2 bases from V and 7 bases from J; bases unmatched to any gene: 5. Germline CDR1 and CDR2: LNHDA and SQIVND (reference sequence). This CDR3 is 14 amino acids long. The DNA of the CDR3 is TGTGCCAGTAGTATAACAGGGGAGGAACAGCCCCAGCATTTT. Translated: CASSITGEEQPQHF.